Below, 16 T cell receptor beta chains from the same sample are listed, as sequenced in a study of memory B cells and T cells in multiple sclerosis. Sequencing was performed with immunoSEQ multiplex PCR; in TCRdb, only in-frame clones are kept and a portion is missing. The repertoire holds approximately 14,000 clones, with around 63% as singletons. The sample taken for sequencing was memory (CD45RO+) CD4+ T cells from blood. These receptors were taken from a human donor with multiple sclerosis.

This clone was seen only a few times. The J gene is TRBJ2-7, the V gene TRBV5-1, with a weak D call TRBD1 (7 bases). The germline V gene encodes CDR1 SGHRS and CDR2 YFSETQ. The CDR3 consists of 15 residues. Trimming left V 0 bases short and J 2 bases short, with 12 bases between. The DNA of the CDR3 is TGCGCCAGCAGCTTGGCCCCAGGGGGGACCTACGAGCAGTACTTC. Translation gives CASSLAPGGTYEQYF.

V usage is TRBV29-1 and J usage is TRBJ2-3; 7 positions match TRBD2. CDR1 is SQVTM, CDR2 ANQGSEA, per germline. The CDR3 loop spans 13 amino acids. The V and J ends lost 6 bases and 5 bases, in that order; junction bases with no gene match: 8. The CDR3 region has the DNA TGCAGCGTAGCTAGCGGTGCTGTAGATACGCAGTATTTT. Its protein product is CSVASGAVDTQYF.

This clone has a handful of counts. The chain is built from TRBV18 and TRBJ2-7, with a tentative D call TRBD2 (5 bases). CDR1 and CDR2 from the germline V gene are KGHSH and LQKENI. The CDR3 spans 13 residues. Trimming left V 0 bases short and J 4 bases short, with 7 bases between. This CDR3 reads CASSPPGGYEQYF. DNA of the CDR3: TGTGCCAGCTCACCACCGGGCGGGTACGAGCAGTACTTC.

This chain connects TRBV15 to TRBJ2-7, with D maybe TRBD2 (6 bases). Per the germline V gene, CDR1 is LNHNV and CDR2 is YYDKDF (reference sequence). Trimming left V 1 base short and J 1 base short, with 14 bases between. The CDR3 runs to 16 residues. CDR3 loop: CATSRGGGRSSYEQYF. In nucleotides, the CDR3 is TGTGCCACCAGCAGAGGCGGAGGGCGTTCTTCCTACGAGCAGTACTTC.

J is TRBJ2-3 and V is TRBV5-1, with 10 bases aligning to TRBD2. The V segment lost 7 bases and the J segment 4 bases; nucleotides outside the gene matches: 21. Looked up from germline, CDR1 is SGHRS and CDR2 is YFSETQ. This CDR3 comprises 19 residues. The CDR3 here is CASAPSRRTSGITSDTQYF. As DNA, the CDR3 is TGCGCCAGCGCCCCATCTCGGAGGACTAGCGGAATTACCTCAGATACGCAGTATTTT.

The chain links TRBV27 to TRBJ1-2, with TRBD1 matching over 8 bases. The J segment lost 5 bases and the V segment lost 3 bases, leaving 8 bases of the junction unmatched. Germline-derived CDR1 and CDR2 are MNHEY and SMNVEV (reference sequence). This CDR3 has 15 amino acids. CDR3: CASSFSPGTGYGYTF. CDR3 bases: TGTGCCAGCAGTTTCAGCCCCGGGACAGGATATGGCTACACCTTC.

This chain connects TRBV18 to TRBJ2-5; 7 bases line up with TRBD1. The CDR3 is 13 amino acids. The germline gives CDR1 KGHSH, CDR2 LQKENI. J gave up 5 bases and V 5 bases, and 5 bases lay outside the gene matches. The CDR3 DNA sequence: TGTGCCAGCTCAGGCGACAGGGCCGAGACCCAGTACTTC. Protein product: CASSGDRAETQYF.

V and J are TRBV27 and TRBJ2-7; tentatively, D is TRBD1 (5 bases). This CDR3 has 15 amino acids. CDR1 and CDR2 (germline): MNHEY, SMNVEV (reference sequence). V was shortened by 3 bases and J by 2 bases, with 14 bases between the two germline ends. CDR3 DNA: TGTGCCAGCAGTTTGGCGCCAGGGCGCACCTACGAGCAGTACTTC. This sequence encodes CASSLAPGRTYEQYF.

The chain has TRBV15 and TRBJ2-4; the D gene is possibly TRBD1 (5 bases). CDR3 length: 14 amino acids. Germline V gene lookup returns CDR1 LNHNV and CDR2 YYDKDF (reference sequence). The V gene lost 5 bases and the J gene lost 2 bases, with 10 bases spanning the gap. CDR3 sequence: CATSGALTKNIQYF. The CDR3 bases are TGTGCCACCAGCGGGGCACTTACCAAAAACATTCAGTACTTC.

This clone was counted only a few times. V gene TRBV15 combines with J gene TRBJ2-1; 8 bases are shared with TRBD1. The germline V gene has CDR1 LNHNV and CDR2 YYDKDF (reference sequence). J gave up 15 bases and V 0 bases, and 4 bases lay outside the gene matches. The CDR3 totals 12 residues. The CDR3 DNA reads as TGTGCCACCAGCAGAGATGGACAGGGAAGGTTCTTC. This gives the protein CATSRDGQGRFF. Looking up the rest from reference TRBV15 and TRBJ2-1 gives the full variable domain: DAMVIQNPRYQVTQFGKPVTLSCSQTLNHNVMYWYQQKSSQAPKLLFHYYDKDFNNEADTPDNFQSRRPNTSFCFLDIRSPGLGDTAMYLCATSRDGQGRFFGPGTRLTVL.

V and J are TRBV28 and TRBJ2-7, with 7 bases matching TRBD2. The CDR3 spans 14 residues. Per the germline V gene, CDR1 is MDHEN and CDR2 is SYDVKM. V shed 2 bases and J 4 bases; nucleotides not matched to a gene: 5. Here the CDR3 reads CASSLAGVPYEQYF. CDR3 sequence (DNA): TGTGCCAGCAGTTTAGCGGGAGTCCCTTACGAGCAGTACTTC. Complete variable domain (other parts from reference TRBV28 and TRBJ2-7): DVKVTQSSRYLVKRTGEKVFLECVQDMDHENMFWYRQDPGLGLRLIYFSYDVKMKEKGDIPEGYSVSREKKERFSLILESASTNQTSMYLCASSLAGVPYEQYFGPGTRLTVT.

The J gene is TRBJ2-2, the V gene TRBV5-3, with a possible D match to TRBD2 (6 bases). Being an ORF, TRBV5-3 has a function that is uncertain. V lost 4 bases and J 3 bases, leaving 19 bases between the germline ends. The length of the CDR3 is 17 residues. CDR3: CARSPTSPSGHTGELFF. CDR3 nucleotides: TGTGCCAGAAGCCCGACTAGTCCGTCGGGCCACACCGGGGAGCTGTTTTTT.

CDR3 coding DNA: TGTGCCAGCAGGCCCCACCTAAATGAAAAACTGTTTTTT. This translates into CASRPHLNEKLFF. This sequence joins TRBV27 and TRBJ1-4; D ambiguous. CDR1 is MNHEY and CDR2 is SMNVEV in the germline V gene (reference sequence). The CDR3 runs to 13 residues. With 6 bases removed from V and 5 bases from J, the gap between germline ends came to 10 bases.

There are a few counts of this clone. The chain links TRBV6-1 to TRBJ2-7; the match to TRBD2 covers 9 bases. Unmatched junction bases numbered 7, after V lost 10 bases and J lost 3 bases. The germline CDR1 and CDR2 sequences are MNHNS and SASEGT. The CDR3 has 13 amino acids. The CDR3 DNA follows: TGTGCCACCAGAGCGGGGGGTTACTACGAGCAGTACTTC. Translating gives CATRAGGYYEQYF.

The rearrangement uses TRBV30 and TRBJ2-3, with TRBD2 matching over 13 bases. Germline V gene sequence: CDR1 GTSNPN, CDR2 SVGIG (reference sequence). The CDR3 runs 12 residues. Losses at the gene ends were 5 bases for V and 9 bases for J; bases not matched to a gene: 2. The CDR3 spells CAWGTSGKTQYF. CDR3 DNA: TGTGCCTGGGGGACTAGCGGGAAGACGCAGTATTTT.

The chain links TRBV9 to TRBJ2-5; a weak D match, TRBD1 (6 bases). Trimming cost V 0 bases and J 1 base, with 13 bases left between them. Germline V gene sequence: CDR1 SGDLS, CDR2 YYNGEE. This CDR3 is built from 16 residues. Here the CDR3 reads CASSVAGTLAQETQYF. Written as DNA, the CDR3 is TGTGCCAGCAGCGTAGCCGGGACACTCGCCCAAGAGACCCAGTACTTC.